Below, 11 T cell receptor beta chains from the same sample are listed, as sequenced in a study of cytomegalovirus exposure and HLA in healthy donors. PCR was performed using 60 Vbeta and 13 Jbeta primers. Profiling relied on immunoSEQ multiplex PCR, and the TCRdb table lists in-frame clones only, not all of them. Here the sample spans some 150,000 clones, 75% to 80% being singletons. The specimen was PBMCs. The origin of the receptors is a male donor in good health and CMV-seronegative.

A single count supports this clone. The gene calls are TRBV7-6 and TRBJ2-7, with TRBD1 matching over 8 bases. Germline V CDR1 and CDR2: SGHVS, FNYEAQ. Trimming at V came to 3 bases and at J to 2 bases, leaving 3 bases not matched to a gene. The CDR3 runs to 14 residues. The DNA for the CDR3 is TGTGCCAGCAGCTTCGCGGACAGGGCCTACGAGCAGTACTTC. Its protein product is CASSFADRAYEQYF. Variable domain in full (rest from reference TRBV7-6 and TRBJ2-7): GAGVSQSPRYKVTKRGQDVALRCDPISGHVSLYWYRQALGQGPEFLTYFNYEAQQDKSGLPNDRFSAERPEGSISTLTIQRTEQRDSAMYRCASSFADRAYEQYFGPGTRLTVT.

The chain uses TRBV5-5 and TRBJ2-4, with a weak D call TRBD2 (6 bases). The CDR3 has 13 residues. V was shortened by 0 bases and J by 12 bases, with 13 bases between the two germline ends. The V gene's germline CDR1 is SGHKS and CDR2 YYEKEE (reference sequence). This chain's CDR3 is CASSLEGGKAQYF. CDR3 nucleotides: TGTGCCAGCAGCTTGGAGGGAGGAAAGGCTCAGTACTTC.

This clone was seen only once. The chain joins TRBV5-5 to TRBJ2-5, with 7 bases aligning to TRBD2. The J call is in doubt because the DNA end fits TRBJ2-7 better. This CDR3 is built from 15 residues. Germline V gives CDR1 SGHKS, CDR2 YYEKEE (reference sequence). The CDR3 spells CASSLVWLADYEQYF. CDR3 DNA: TGTGCCAGCAGCTTGGTATGGCTAGCGGACTACGAGCAGTACTTC.

V gene TRBV5-1 combines with J gene TRBJ2-1; maybe TRBD2 (7 bases). V shed 0 bases and J shed 6 bases, with 16 bases lying between them. CDR1 is SGHRS, CDR2 YFSETQ, per germline. The CDR3 runs 16 residues. CDR3 loop: CASSLAMRGTPNEQFF. The CDR3 bases are TGCGCCAGCAGCTTGGCCATGCGGGGGACACCCAATGAGCAGTTCTTC.

This sequence joins TRBV18 and TRBJ2-1; 9 bases match TRBD1. This CDR3 has 15 residues. J was trimmed by 4 bases and V by 3 bases; bases with no gene match: 4. Germline CDR1 KGHSH, CDR2 LQKENI. For the CDR3, the DNA is TGTGCCAGCTCACCCACAGGGGGCTTATACAATGAGCAGTTCTTC. Translation: CASSPTGGLYNEQFF.

The chain links TRBV10-3 to TRBJ2-7; TRBD1 matches at 8 bases. The V and J ends lost 1 base and 6 bases, in that order; junction bases with no gene match: 5. CDR1 and CDR2 from the germline V gene are ENHRY and SYGVKD. The CDR3 extends over 14 amino acids. This CDR3 is CAISELGQGVEQYF. In DNA, the CDR3 is TGTGCCATCAGTGAGTTAGGACAGGGAGTCGAGCAGTACTTC.

The rearrangement links TRBV2 to TRBJ2-5, with 11 bases identical to TRBD2. The CDR3 extends over 16 amino acids. The J segment lost 2 bases and the V segment lost 5 bases, leaving 7 bases of the junction unmatched. Germline lookup yields CDR1 SNHLY and CDR2 FYNNEI. CDR3 nucleotide sequence: TGTGCCAGCAGTCCCTTAGCGGGAGGGGGTCAAGAGACCCAGTACTTC. This encodes CASSPLAGGGQETQYF.

The chain is built from TRBV6-1 and TRBJ1-6; possible D gene TRBD1, 5 bases. The CDR3 has 15 residues. The V end was cut by 1 base, the J end by 8 bases, with 12 bases between. In germline, CDR1 is MNHNS, CDR2 SASEGT. The DNA for the CDR3 is TGTGCCAGCAGTGAAGGATCAGGGTACTATTCACCCCTCCACTTT. As protein: CASSEGSGYYSPLHF.

V and J are TRBV19 and TRBJ2-5, with D tentatively TRBD2 (6 bases). Judging by the DNA end, TRBJ2-7 fits better; the J call may be wrong. Germline assignment: CDR1 LNHDA and CDR2 SQIVND (reference sequence). The CDR3 extends over 13 amino acids. CDR3 in amino acids: CATKGGQTYEQYF. The CDR3, as DNA: TGTGCCACCAAGGGAGGCCAGACCTACGAGCAGTACTTC.

This clone came up once. The V gene is TRBV4-1, the J gene TRBJ1-3; TRBD1 is a possible D gene (5 bases). The CDR3 runs 16 residues. CDR1 and CDR2 from the germline V gene are MGHRA and YSYEKL. V was trimmed by 0 bases and J by 4 bases, leaving 13 bases between them. The CDR3 spells CASSQDRGRVGNTIYF. The CDR3 nucleotides read TGCGCCAGCAGCCAAGATCGAGGCAGGGTGGGAAACACCATATATTTT.

The chain uses TRBV7-6 and TRBJ1-5, with 9 bases identical to TRBD1. Looked up from germline, CDR1 is SGHVS and CDR2 is FNYEAQ. Unmatched junction bases numbered 9, after V lost 3 bases and J lost 6 bases. This CDR3 has 16 residues. CDR3 DNA sequence: TGTGCCAGCAGCTTGGAACAGGGGGCCTCCAGTCAGCCCCAGCATTTT. Amino acid sequence: CASSLEQGASSQPQHF.